This is a list of T cell receptor beta chains from one sample in a study of blood T cells in healthy people across ages. TCRdb redid the calling of the 5' RACE reads with MiXCR, one entry per CDR3 protein. The sample contains over 1,300,000 distinct CDR3 sequences, 45% to 70% of which appear only once. Material: blood. The receptors stem from a young man in good health. The CDR3 runs from the conserved cysteine through the conserved F or W. A D gene is named only where the DNA matches it firmly. Clone size appears in some rows only: once, few, many, or a class for an expanded clone.

d_gene | j_gene | abundance | v_gene | CDR3nt | CDR3aa
TRBD2 | TRBJ2-7 | - | TRBV9 | TGTGCCAGCAGCGTGGGACTAGCCCACGAGCAGTACTTC | CASSVGLAHEQYF
TRBD1 | TRBJ1-2 | once | TRBV5-1 | TGCGCCAGCGCGGGACAGTTGAACTATGGCTACACCTTC | CASAGQLNYGYTF
- | TRBJ2-3 | few | TRBV27 | TGTGCCAGCAGTTTATATCCCCGGGGGGCGGCAGATACGCAGTATTTT | CASSLYPRGAADTQYF
TRBD1 | TRBJ2-7 | - | TRBV11-2 | TGTGCCAGCAGTTTCGGGACAGTAGTTTCCTACGAGCAGTACTTC | CASSFGTVVSYEQYF
TRBD2 | TRBJ2-2 | once | TRBV27 | TGTGCCAGCAGTTTGAGCGGGAGGGCCTTGGTCACCGGGGAGCTGTTTTTT | CASSLSGRALVTGELFF
TRBD1 | TRBJ2-3 | - | TRBV2 | TGTGCCAGCAGCGGGGGACAGGATTACAGCACAGATACGCAGTATTTT | CASSGGQDYSTDTQYF
- | TRBJ2-5 | many | TRBV3-1 | TGTGCCAGCAGCCAAGTGGAGACCCAGTACTTC | CASSQVETQYF
- | TRBJ2-1 | - | TRBV27 | TGTGCCAGCAGGAGTTGGTGGGTTGGGACAAACGGGTCCTACAATGAGCAGTTCTTC | CASRSWWVGTNGSYNEQFF
- | TRBJ2-7 | - | TRBV20-1 | TGCAGTGCTAGCCAGTCCAGGGGACCCTACTACGAGCAGTACTTC | CSASQSRGPYYEQYF
TRBD2 | TRBJ2-5 | - | TRBV10-3 | TGTGCCATCAGTGCCGCACTAGCGGGAGAAGGAGAGACCCAGTACTTC | CAISAALAGEGETQYF
- | TRBJ2-1 | - | TRBV24-1 | TGTGCCACCAGTGATTTGCTCCCCAGGGGACGCTCCTACAATGAGCAGTTCTTC | CATSDLLPRGRSYNEQFF
- | TRBJ2-3 | few | TRBV20-1 | TGCAGTGTATCGAGGGATACGCAGTATTTT | CSVSRDTQYF
TRBD1 | TRBJ2-3 | few | TRBV6-5 | TGTGCCAGCAGCCCCGGACAGGAACCGCAGTATTTT | CASSPGQEPQYF
- | TRBJ1-5 | - | TRBV7-6 | TGTGCCAGCAGCTCTCCTCGGCGGAGCAATCAGCCCCAGCATTTT | CASSSPRRSNQPQHF
TRBD1 | TRBJ1-2 | - | TRBV20-1 | TGCAGTGCTAGAGCCACAGGGGGAAATGGCTACACCTTC | CSARATGGNGYTF
- | TRBJ2-7 | - | TRBV11-2 | TGTGCCAGCAGCTTAGTAGGTCGGGGATACTACGAGCAGTACTTC | CASSLVGRGYYEQYF
- | TRBJ1-1 | - | TRBV11-2 | TGTGCCAGCAGCTTAGAAGGCTGGACTGAAGCTTTCTTT | CASSLEGWTEAFF
TRBD2 | TRBJ2-5 | - | TRBV29-1 | TGCAGCGGAGGACTAGCGGGGGGAGTTGGAGAGCAGTACTTC | CSGGLAGGVGEQYF
- | TRBJ1-1 | few | TRBV7-9 | TGTGCCAGCAGCGCCCGGGAGGGTCCAGAAGCTTTCTTT | CASSAREGPEAFF
- | TRBJ2-1 | few | TRBV10-3 | TGTGCCATCGGGAGGAGGTATACTGAGCAGTTCTTC | CAIGRRYTEQFF
- | TRBJ2-7 | - | TRBV20-1 | TGCAGTGCCGACCAAGGGGGGGACGAGCAGTACTTC | CSADQGGDEQYF
- | TRBJ2-4 | - | TRBV20-1 | TGCAGTGCGAGGACCCCAGGGAACATTCAGTACTTC | CSARTPGNIQYF